Shown below are 30 T cell receptor beta chains from a single sample sequenced in a study of blood T cell repertoires in COVID-19. Sequencing was performed with immunoSEQ multiplex PCR; in TCRdb, only in-frame clones are kept and a portion is missing. The table has about 32,000 clones, approximately 83% seen once; the top ten hold less than 7%. The sample comprised peripheral blood. These receptors came from an elderly woman with active or convalescent COVID-19.

This clone came up a few times. The CDR3 nucleotides are TGTGCCAGCAGTGCGGCCAGGGGTTTTAGCACTGAAGCTTTCTTT. It encodes CASSAARGFSTEAFF. The chain is built from TRBV2 and TRBJ1-1; the D gene is possibly TRBD1 (6 bases). The CDR3 runs 15 residues. Per the germline V gene, CDR1 is SNHLY and CDR2 is FYNNEI. The ends were cut back, 4 bases at V and 4 bases at J, with 16 bases in the middle.

This chain links TRBV5-4 with TRBJ2-1; D is possibly TRBD2 (5 bases). The CDR3 sequence is 16 residues long. From germline, CDR1 is SGHNT and CDR2 YYREEE (reference sequence). V was pared by 0 bases and J by 5 bases, with 15 bases between. The CDR3 DNA reads TGTGCCAGCAGCTTGGGCGGCCGTTCGGGGAACAATGAGCAGTTCTTC. Translation gives CASSLGGRSGNNEQFF.

The rearrangement links TRBV28 to TRBJ1-4; 9 bases map to TRBD1. The trim removed 6 bases at V and 8 bases at J, leaving 7 bases unmatched. The germline V gene encodes CDR1 MDHEN and CDR2 SYDVKM. This CDR3 comprises 14 residues. Here the CDR3 DNA reads TGTGCCAGCAGGACGGGACAGGGAGGCGAAAAACTGTTTTTT. This gives the protein CASRTGQGGEKLFF.

This sequence joins TRBV30 and TRBJ1-6, with a weak D call TRBD1 (6 bases). The CDR3 sequence is 15 residues long. CDR1 is GTSNPN and CDR2 is SVGIG in the germline V gene (reference sequence). Trimming took off 0 bases at V and 6 bases at J, with 12 bases between the two ends. This chain's CDR3 is CAWSVTGLLNSPLHF. CDR3 bases: TGTGCCTGGAGTGTCACAGGGTTGCTTAATTCACCCCTCCACTTT.

The chain uses TRBV5-1 and TRBJ1-4, with 8 bases fitting TRBD1. CDR3 size: 15 residues. Germline CDR1 is SGHRS and CDR2 is YFSETQ. V gave up 2 bases and J gave up 5 bases; unmatched junction bases: 5. Here the CDR3 reads CASSFGTGRNEKLFF. Written as DNA, the CDR3 is TGCGCCAGCAGCTTCGGGACAGGAAGGAATGAAAAACTGTTTTTT.

The chain carries TRBV2 and TRBJ1-2; TRBD1 matches 10 bases. The V gene's germline CDR1 is SNHLY and CDR2 FYNNEI. The ends lost 2 bases at V and 7 bases at J; junction bases unmatched: 7. The CDR3 spans 15 residues. CDR3: CASSEQGQGDFGYTF. The CDR3 DNA follows: TGTGCCAGCAGTGAACAAGGACAGGGGGATTTTGGCTACACCTTC.

This clone was counted a single time. This chain joins TRBV12-3 or TRBV12-4 and TRBJ2-1; TRBD2 aligns across 7 bases. This CDR3 spans 13 amino acids. V trimming: 2 bases; J trimming: 16 bases; junction bases outside the gene matches: 11. The CDR3 DNA sequence: TGTGCCAGCAGTTTATTAGAGGGGAGGGTACTTTTCTTC. This sequence encodes CASSLLEGRVLFF.

This clone showed up just a few times. CDR3 protein: CASSQDWGVSHGELFF. CDR3 bases: TGCGCCAGCAGCCAAGATTGGGGGGTCTCCCACGGGGAGCTGTTTTTT. V is TRBV4-1 and J is TRBJ2-2, with a weak D call TRBD2 (6 bases). V shed 0 bases and J shed 7 bases, with 15 bases lying between them. The CDR3 consists of 16 residues. CDR1 and CDR2 (germline): MGHRA, YSYEKL.

V and J are TRBV2 and TRBJ1-5; D might be TRBD1 (5 bases). The CDR3 spans 16 residues. Trimming cost V 6 bases and J 1 base, with 16 bases left between them. The germline V gene has CDR1 SNHLY and CDR2 FYNNEI. Here the CDR3 DNA reads TGTGCCAGCAGGGGAGGGGAGTGGGGGAGCAATCAGCCCCAGCATTTT. Translated: CASRGGEWGSNQPQHF.

V usage is TRBV18 and J usage is TRBJ2-2; 8 nucleotides line up with TRBD2. The CDR3 spans 16 residues. With V trimmed by 3 bases and J by 1 base, 4 bases remained unmatched. Germline assignment: CDR1 KGHSH and CDR2 LQKENI. CDR3 DNA: TGTGCCAGCTCACCTGGACTAGCAAGGAACACCGGGGAGCTGTTTTTT. Its translation: CASSPGLARNTGELFF.

The CDR3 spells CASSGDRVYSGNTIYF. The CDR3 bases are TGTGCCAGCAGTGGGGACAGAGTATACTCTGGAAACACCATATATTTT. The chain joins TRBV2 to TRBJ1-3; 7 bases map to TRBD1. V was pared by 4 bases and J by 0 bases, with 6 bases of the junction left unmatched. The germline gives CDR1 SNHLY, CDR2 FYNNEI. The CDR3 loop spans 16 amino acids.

The V and J genes are TRBV5-1 and TRBJ2-7, with a possible D match to TRBD1 (6 bases). The CDR3 length is 12 residues. Between the trimmed V and J ends, which lost 4 bases and 3 bases, there was a span of 8 bases. The germline gives CDR1 SGHRS, CDR2 YFSETQ. Written as DNA, the CDR3 is TGCGCCAGCAGCCAGGACAGCTACGAGCAGTACTTC. It translates to CASSQDSYEQYF.

This chain joins TRBV12-3 or TRBV12-4 and TRBJ2-7; possibly TRBD1 for D (5 bases). The CDR3 spans 12 residues. V lost 5 bases and J 2 bases, leaving 7 bases between the germline ends. Here the CDR3 reads CASSLTAYEQYF. Written as DNA, the CDR3 is TGTGCCAGCAGTCTGACAGCCTACGAGCAGTACTTC.

The chain links TRBV6-9 to TRBJ1-4; D possibly corresponds to TRBD1 (5 bases). The V gene's germline CDR1 is MNHGY and CDR2 SVAAGI. The CDR3 sequence is 14 residues long. V gave up 5 bases and J gave up 8 bases, with 15 bases separating them. CDR3 protein: CASSTDSVGEKLFF. The CDR3 DNA is TGTGCCAGCAGTACTGACAGTGTAGGAGAAAAACTGTTTTTT.

The CDR3 sequence is CAISPGQGRTDTQYF. Written as DNA, the CDR3 is TGTGCCATCAGTCCGGGACAGGGAAGAACAGATACGCAGTATTTT. The chain employs TRBV10-3 and TRBJ2-3; 9 bases agree with TRBD1. The germline V gene has CDR1 ENHRY and CDR2 SYGVKD. The CDR3 is 15 residues long. After removal of 5 bases from V and 3 bases from J, the junction contained 6 bases not matched to a gene.

This clone was recorded only once. J is TRBJ2-7 and V is TRBV19; 11 bases fit TRBD2. V lost 6 bases, J lost 3 bases, and 10 bases stayed unmatched. Germline V CDR1 and CDR2: LNHDA, SQIVND (reference sequence). The CDR3 sequence is 16 residues long. CDR3 protein: CASSPRLAGSYYEQYF. CDR3 sequence (DNA): TGTGCCAGTAGCCCACGACTAGCGGGGAGCTACTACGAGCAGTACTTC. Together with reference TRBV19 and TRBJ2-7, the CDR3 gives the full variable domain: DGGITQSPKYLFRKEGQNVTLSCEQNLNHDAMYWYRQDPGQGLRLIYYSQIVNDFQKGDIAEGYSVSREKKESFPLTVTSAQKNPTAFYLCASSPRLAGSYYEQYFGPGTRLTVT.

The chain couples TRBV3-1 (or the pseudogene TRBV3-2) to TRBJ1-6; D perhaps matches TRBD1 (6 bases). V was cut by 6 bases and J by 0 bases, with 15 bases left in between. Germline-derived CDR1 and CDR2 are LGHDT and YNNKEL (reference sequence). This CDR3 is 17 amino acids long. This chain's CDR3 is CASSQTGIGSYNSPLHF. CDR3 DNA sequence: TGTGCCAGCAGTCAAACAGGGATAGGCTCCTATAATTCACCCCTCCACTTT.

The chain recombines TRBV5-1 with TRBJ2-7; 9 positions match TRBD1. This CDR3 has 14 amino acids. Unmatched junction bases numbered 10, after V lost 6 bases and J lost 6 bases. Germline CDR1 and CDR2: SGHRS and YFSETQ. For the CDR3, the DNA is TGCGCCAGCAAAAGACAGGGGGTGAGATCCGAGCAGTACTTC. It encodes CASKRQGVRSEQYF.

This sequence joins TRBV7-6 and TRBJ2-1; 9 positions match TRBD2. CDR3 length equals 11 residues. The germline V gene has CDR1 SGHVS and CDR2 FNYEAQ. Trimming at V came to 8 bases and at J to 15 bases, leaving 8 bases not matched to a gene. The CDR3 here is CASLAGSNVFF. CDR3 sequence (DNA): TGTGCCAGCCTAGCGGGGAGCAATGTGTTCTTC.

The V and J genes are TRBV12-3 or TRBV12-4 and TRBJ1-2; D perhaps matches TRBD1 (6 bases). This CDR3 comprises 13 residues. Trimming shortened V by 6 bases and J by 7 bases, and 15 bases separated the two germline ends. For the CDR3, the DNA is TGTGCCAGCAGCCCAATGGACAGTTCTGGCTACACCTTC. It encodes CASSPMDSSGYTF.

The J gene is TRBJ2-1, the V gene TRBV5-4; TRBD1 matches 7 bases. The CDR3 runs 16 residues. The ends lost 4 bases at V and 2 bases at J; junction bases unmatched: 9. CDR1 is SGHNT, CDR2 YYREEE, per germline (reference sequence). The CDR3 sequence: CASSPRDRATYNEQFF. The CDR3 DNA sequence: TGTGCCAGCAGCCCACGGGACAGAGCAACCTACAATGAGCAGTTCTTC.

The rearrangement joins TRBV15 to TRBJ1-5; D ambiguous. The germline V gene has CDR1 LNHNV and CDR2 YYDKDF (reference sequence). This CDR3 is built from 14 residues. Between the trimmed V and J ends, which lost 3 bases and 6 bases, there was a span of 12 bases. The CDR3 is CATSRLSGGQPQHF. The CDR3 DNA follows: TGTGCCACCAGCAGGCTTTCAGGAGGTCAGCCCCAGCATTTT.

This clone was seen a single time. This chain connects TRBV29-1 to TRBJ1-2; D possibly corresponds to TRBD1 (6 bases). Trimming left V 7 bases short and J 4 bases short, with 16 bases between. Germline V CDR1 and CDR2: SQVTM, ANQGSEA. This CDR3 is built from 13 residues. CDR3 DNA sequence: TGCAGCGCTGAGAAGACAGGATTCTATGGCTACACCTTC. Protein sequence: CSAEKTGFYGYTF.

CDR3 residues: CASSLIRTGSNEQFF. In nucleotides, the CDR3 is TGTGCCAGCAGCTTGATCCGGACAGGGAGCAATGAGCAGTTCTTC. The chain employs TRBV7-8 and TRBJ2-1; 8 nucleotides agree with TRBD1. The V and J ends lost 3 bases and 6 bases, in that order; junction bases with no gene match: 7. Germline V gene lookup returns CDR1 SGHVS and CDR2 FQNEAQ. This CDR3 comprises 15 residues.

V is TRBV25-1 and J is TRBJ1-1; D call uncertain. V lost 2 bases to trimming and J lost 0 bases, with 10 bases between them. CDR1 and CDR2 from the germline V gene are MGHDK and SYGVNS. The CDR3 spans 15 residues. CDR3 sequence (DNA): TGTGCCAGCAGTGAAGGAACAGTCCTGAACACTGAAGCTTTCTTT. This encodes CASSEGTVLNTEAFF. Full variable domain (missing parts from reference TRBV25-1 and TRBJ1-1): EADIYQTPRYLVIGTGKKITLECSQTMGHDKMYWYQQDPGMELHLIHYSYGVNSTEKGDLSSESTVSRIRTEHFPLTLESARPSHTSQYLCASSEGTVLNTEAFFGQGTRLTVV.

This chain links TRBV11-2 with TRBJ1-2; tentative D call: TRBD1 (5 bases). The V end lost 0 bases, the J end lost 10 bases, and 15 bases lay between the germline ends. The CDR3 totals 14 residues. The germline V gene has CDR1 SGHAT and CDR2 FQNNGV. CDR3 residues: CASSLDYRTYYYTF. CDR3 sequence (DNA): TGTGCCAGCAGCTTAGATTACAGGACCTACTACTACACCTTC.

This rearrangement joins TRBV28 to TRBJ2-4; perhaps TRBD2 as D (6 bases). Looked up from germline, CDR1 is MDHEN and CDR2 is SYDVKM. V gave up 2 bases and J gave up 6 bases, with 11 bases separating them. The CDR3 sequence is 14 residues long. CDR3 sequence: CASSLGTLRNIQYF. Here the CDR3 DNA reads TGTGCCAGCAGTTTAGGGACTCTCAGAAACATTCAGTACTTC.

The chain carries TRBV28 and TRBJ2-3; 8 bases agree with TRBD1. Germline V gives CDR1 MDHEN, CDR2 SYDVKM. CDR3 length equals 16 residues. With 6 bases clipped from V and 4 bases from J, the junction kept 12 bases outside the gene matches. The CDR3 here is CASSLRTGKGADTQYF. Written as DNA, the CDR3 is TGTGCCAGCAGCCTACGGACAGGGAAGGGGGCAGATACGCAGTATTTT.

This chain connects TRBV7-9 to TRBJ2-6, with a tentative D call TRBD1 (6 bases). This CDR3 spans 17 amino acids. Looked up from germline, CDR1 is SEHNR and CDR2 is FQNEAQ (reference sequence). The V end was cut by 1 base, the J end by 0 bases, with 10 bases between. The CDR3: CASSLEGQISGANVLTF. The CDR3 DNA sequence: TGTGCCAGCAGCTTAGAGGGACAAATCTCTGGGGCCAACGTCCTGACTTTC. Filled out from reference TRBV7-9 and TRBJ2-6, the complete variable domain reads DTGVSQNPRHKITKRGQNVTFRCDPISEHNRLYWYRQTLGQGPEFLTYFQNEAQLEKSRLLSDRFSAERPKGSFSTLEIQRTEQGDSAMYLCASSLEGQISGANVLTFGAGSRLTVL.

The genes are TRBV28 and TRBJ2-5; TRBD2 agrees at 10 bases. Germline CDR1 is MDHEN and CDR2 is SYDVKM. Unmatched junction bases numbered 8, after V lost 2 bases and J lost 2 bases. The CDR3 is 17 amino acids. The CDR3 sequence: CASSLASGSRSQETQYF. The CDR3 coding sequence is TGTGCCAGCAGTTTAGCTAGCGGGAGTCGCTCTCAAGAGACCCAGTACTTC. Combining the CDR3 with reference TRBV28 and TRBJ2-5 gives the whole variable domain DVKVTQSSRYLVKRTGEKVFLECVQDMDHENMFWYRQDPGLGLRLIYFSYDVKMKEKGDIPEGYSVSREKKERFSLILESASTNQTSMYLCASSLASGSRSQETQYFGPGTRLLVL.